These 23 T cell receptor beta chains share one sample of origin, sequenced in a study of blood T cells in healthy people across ages (dated by TCRdb to between 2014 and 2016). Library creation used 5' RACE. Instrument on record: Illumina HiSeq 2500. A second PCR of about 6 to 12 cycles was run with a J-beta primer mix and a sample-barcoded 5' primer. The raw public data were reprocessed by TCRdb itself: fastp quality trimming at Q25, MiXCR clonotype calling, in-frame beta chains only. Each CDR3 protein gets just one entry, which takes the most common genes and DNA from the rows behind it. The sample contains hundreds of thousands of distinct CDR3 sequences, roughly 60% of them found a single time. Of the sample, roughly 22% falls within the top ten clones. The sequencing input was blood. These receptor sequences come from a man aged 25 to 45 in good health.

The chain employs TRBV4-2 and TRBJ1-1; a weak D match, TRBD1 (5 bases). Germline values: CDR1 LGHNA, CDR2 YNFKEQ. The CDR3 has 15 residues. The V and J ends lost 8 bases and 0 bases respectively, with 16 bases between them. CDR3 amino acids: CASLRDAHVNTEAFF. The CDR3 coding sequence is TGTGCCAGCCTCCGGGACGCTCATGTGAACACTGAAGCTTTCTTT.

The chain links TRBV10-3 to TRBJ1-1, with D uncertain. This CDR3 comprises 13 residues. The germline V and J ends were trimmed by 4 bases and 0 bases, with 6 bases remaining between them. Germline CDR1 is ENHRY and CDR2 is SYGVKD. The CDR3 DNA sequence: TGTGCCATCAGTGCCGCTATGAACACTGAAGCTTTCTTT. Amino acids: CAISAAMNTEAFF.

The J gene is TRBJ2-1, the V gene TRBV28; D is possibly TRBD2 (6 bases). Per germline, CDR1 MDHEN and CDR2 SYDVKM. V lost 7 bases, J lost 0 bases, and 16 bases lay in between. There are 16 residues in the CDR3. The CDR3 here is CASTPTDGSSYNEQFF. The CDR3 bases are TGTGCCAGCACCCCCACGGACGGGAGCTCCTACAATGAGCAGTTCTTC.

A note on this clonotype: One end of the junction does not line up with germline, which may come from a read error. The rearrangement links TRBV7-2 to TRBJ1-5; D is possibly TRBD1 (5 bases). The CDR3 contains 15 residues. The germline CDR1 and CDR2 sequences are SGHTA and FQGNSA. The CDR3 region is CANSLVRVSNQPQHF. CDR3 in DNA: TGTGCCAACAGCCTTGTCAGGGTGAGCAATCAGCCCCAGCATTTT.

J is TRBJ1-2 and V is TRBV30, with 7 bases matching TRBD1. In germline, CDR1 is GTSNPN, CDR2 SVGIG (reference sequence). The CDR3 has 12 residues. J lost 8 bases, V lost 3 bases, and 6 bases had no gene match. CDR3 nucleotides: TGTGCCTGGAGACGGCAGGGGGGAGGCTACACCTTC. Its protein is CAWRRQGGGYTF.

This rearrangement joins TRBV20-1 to TRBJ1-2; 8 bases agree with TRBD1. The ends lost 8 bases at V and 2 bases at J; junction bases unmatched: 13. The CDR3 extends over 15 amino acids. CDR1 is DFQATT and CDR2 is SNEGSKA in the germline V gene (reference sequence). CDR3: CSSRTGPTLNYGYTF. The CDR3 nucleotides are TGCAGTTCACGGACAGGGCCCACATTAAACTATGGCTACACCTTC.

This clonotype was seen only a few times. The chain carries TRBV20-1 and TRBJ1-2, with 7 bases fitting TRBD1. CDR3 length equals 13 residues. CDR1 DFQATT and CDR2 SNEGSKA come from the germline V gene (reference sequence). With V trimmed by 1 base and J by 8 bases, 7 bases remained unmatched. The CDR3 protein is CSARATGRIGYTF. The DNA of the CDR3 is TGCAGTGCTAGAGCGACAGGGAGAATCGGCTACACCTTC.

The gene calls are TRBV11-1 and TRBJ2-1, with TRBD2 as a possible D gene (5 bases). Germline V gene sequence: CDR1 SGHAT, CDR2 FQDESV (reference sequence). V was clipped by 3 bases and J by 0 bases, with 12 bases between them. The length of the CDR3 is 16 residues. The CDR3 region is CASSFERTSSYNEQFF. As DNA, the CDR3 is TGTGCCAGCAGCTTCGAGCGGACCAGCTCCTACAATGAGCAGTTCTTC.

The chain employs TRBV5-1 and TRBJ1-2; D call uncertain. The germline V gene has CDR1 SGHRS and CDR2 YFSETQ. This CDR3 is 15 amino acids long. V lost 0 bases, J lost 6 bases, and 15 bases lay in between. This CDR3 is CASSLALGGTDGYTF. CDR3 DNA sequence: TGCGCCAGCAGCTTGGCACTGGGAGGTACAGATGGCTACACCTTC.

The genes are TRBV2 and TRBJ2-5; possible D gene TRBD2, 5 bases. Matching the DNA end better, TRBJ2-7 makes the J call doubtful. Germline V lookup: CDR1 SNHLY, CDR2 FYNNEI. The CDR3 runs 14 residues. As DNA, the CDR3 is TGTGCCAGCAGTGTGGCGGGTGTTTCAAACGAGCAGTACTTC. Translated: CASSVAGVSNEQYF.

This sequence joins TRBV20-1 and TRBJ1-1, with no clear D. The CDR3 sequence is 15 residues long. V was cut by 2 bases and J by 2 bases, with 15 bases left in between. CDR1 is DFQATT, CDR2 SNEGSKA, per germline (reference sequence). The CDR3 coding sequence is TGCAGTGCTAGAAAGAGAGAACAGCTTAACACTGAAGCTTTCTTT. Residues: CSARKREQLNTEAFF.

This clonotype was seen only a few times. V is TRBV5-1 and J is TRBJ2-3; TRBD2 matches 13 bases. The length of the CDR3 is 16 residues. Germline V gene lookup returns CDR1 SGHRS and CDR2 YFSETQ. The junction had 7 bases not matched to a gene; V was cut back by 4 bases and J by 5 bases. The CDR3 loop reads CASSARTSGGRDTQYF. DNA for the CDR3: TGCGCCAGCAGCGCCCGGACTAGCGGGGGAAGAGATACGCAGTATTTT. Together with reference TRBV5-1 and TRBJ2-3, the CDR3 gives the full variable domain: KAGVTQTPRYLIKTRGQQVTLSCSPISGHRSVSWYQQTPGQGLQFLFEYFSETQRNKGNFPGRFSGRQFSNSRSEMNVSTLELGDSALYLCASSARTSGGRDTQYFGPGTRLTVL.

The rearrangement uses TRBV11-2 and TRBJ2-7, with D uncertain. The CDR3 runs 13 residues. V was cut by 5 bases and J by 1 base, with 9 bases left in between. The V gene's germline CDR1 is SGHAT and CDR2 FQNNGV. CDR3 sequence reads: CASSPDDSYEQYF. Here the CDR3 DNA reads TGTGCCAGCAGCCCCGACGATTCCTACGAGCAGTACTTC. The full variable domain, with the rest looked up from reference TRBV11-2 and TRBJ2-7, is EAGVAQSPRYKIIEKRQSVAFWCNPISGHATLYWYQQILGQGPKLLIQFQNNGVVDDSQLPKDRFSAERLKGVDSTLKIQPAKLEDSAVYLCASSPDDSYEQYFGPGTRLTVT.

The chain links TRBV20-1 to TRBJ2-4, with a possible D match to TRBD2 (5 bases). Trimming removed 0 bases at V and 3 bases at J, with 15 bases between. The CDR3 consists of 16 residues. Germline values: CDR1 DFQATT, CDR2 SNEGSKA (reference sequence). This CDR3 is CSAREVEDWVKNIQYF. As DNA, the CDR3 is TGCAGTGCTAGAGAGGTGGAGGACTGGGTCAAAAACATTCAGTACTTC.

The DNA for the CDR3 is TGTGCCAGCAGCCAAGATCCGGTAGCGGGGGCGGGGGAGACCCAGTACTTC. Protein sequence: CASSQDPVAGAGETQYF. The gene calls are TRBV4-2 and TRBJ2-5, with TRBD2 identical over 9 bases. There are 17 residues in the CDR3. Germline-derived CDR1 and CDR2 are LGHNA and YNFKEQ. Losses at the gene ends were 0 bases for V and 5 bases for J; bases not matched to a gene: 10.

The table lists this clonotype with a few counts. This sequence joins TRBV18 and TRBJ2-7, with a possible D match to TRBD1 (5 bases). The CDR3 consists of 13 residues. V gave up 4 bases and J gave up 2 bases, with 9 bases separating them. Per the germline V gene, CDR1 is KGHSH and CDR2 is LQKENI. The CDR3 region has the DNA TGTGCCAGCTCACGGTCAGGGACCTACGAGCAGTACTTC. Protein sequence: CASSRSGTYEQYF.

A few counts support this clonotype. This rearrangement joins TRBV12-5 to TRBJ2-4, with D perhaps TRBD2 (5 bases). Germline CDR1 is LGHNT and CDR2 is FRNRAP. V lost 5 bases and J lost 13, with 24 bases in between. CDR3 length: 15 amino acids. CDR3 bases: TGTGCTAGTGGTCCGTCCGGGTCCGGGGTTAGGAAGCAGTACTTC. Protein: CASGPSGSGVRKQYF. The full variable domain, its missing parts supplied by reference TRBV12-5 and TRBJ2-4, is DARVTQTPRHKVTEMGQEVTMRCQPILGHNTVFWYRQTMMQGLELLAYFRNRAPLDDSGMPKDRFSAEMPDATLATLKIQPSEPRDSAVYFCASGPSGSGVRKQYFGAGTRLSVL.

This clonotype was observed once. A much larger clonotype is one base distant, so this may be a read error. This chain uses TRBV5-5 with TRBJ2-4; no clear D gene. Trimming removed 5 bases from V and 2 bases from J, with 14 bases in between. The germline V gene encodes CDR1 SGHKS and CDR2 YYEKEE (reference sequence). There are 15 residues in the CDR3. Written as DNA, the CDR3 is TGTGCCAGCAGTCTGTTAGCCCCACCCAAAAACATTCAGTACTTC. Protein product: CASSLLAPPKNIQYF.

This clonotype was counted between two and nine times. Here the CDR3 DNA reads TGTGCCAGCAGCCAAGATGGGGGAGACAATGAGCAGTTCTTC. Translation: CASSQDGGDNEQFF. This chain connects TRBV4-2 to TRBJ2-1; D is possibly TRBD1 or TRBD2 (5 bases each). Germline values: CDR1 LGHNA, CDR2 YNFKEQ. The CDR3 runs to 14 residues. V lost 0 bases to trimming and J lost 5 bases, with 8 bases between them.

The chain uses TRBV19 and TRBJ1-5; 8 nucleotides match TRBD1. Per germline, CDR1 LNHDA and CDR2 SQIVND (reference sequence). The CDR3 is made up of 15 amino acids. Trimming took 0 bases from V and 5 from J; bases not matched to a gene: 3. This CDR3 reads CASSIDGQGDQPQHF. The CDR3 region has the DNA TGTGCCAGTAGTATAGACGGACAGGGAGATCAGCCCCAGCATTTT.

The V call is TRBV6-5, the J call TRBJ1-2; the D is unclear. Germline V gives CDR1 MNHEY, CDR2 SVGAGI. The CDR3 sequence is 13 residues long. The V end was cut by 8 bases, the J end by 0 bases, with 10 bases between. CDR3 in amino acids: CASGPSANYGYTF. CDR3 bases: TGTGCCAGCGGTCCCAGTGCTAACTATGGCTACACCTTC.

V is TRBV29-1 and J is TRBJ2-1; 7 positions match TRBD1. The CDR3 has 20 residues. The germline gives CDR1 SQVTM, CDR2 ANQGSEA. V was clipped by 5 bases and J by 8 bases; unmatched bases: 30. CDR3 nucleotides: TGCAGCGTTACTCAGGTCAGGGACAGCATAGCCGGGGTCTTGTTCGATGAGCAGTTCTTC. Protein sequence: CSVTQVRDSIAGVLFDEQFF.

V gene TRBV2 combines with J gene TRBJ1-2; the D is unclear. The CDR3 runs 15 residues. Trimming cost V 4 bases and J 1 base, with 13 bases left between them. Germline CDR1 SNHLY, CDR2 FYNNEI. The CDR3 coding sequence is TGTGCCAGCAGTGCCGGCGTCAGGAGTAACTATGGCTACACCTTC. It yields the protein CASSAGVRSNYGYTF.